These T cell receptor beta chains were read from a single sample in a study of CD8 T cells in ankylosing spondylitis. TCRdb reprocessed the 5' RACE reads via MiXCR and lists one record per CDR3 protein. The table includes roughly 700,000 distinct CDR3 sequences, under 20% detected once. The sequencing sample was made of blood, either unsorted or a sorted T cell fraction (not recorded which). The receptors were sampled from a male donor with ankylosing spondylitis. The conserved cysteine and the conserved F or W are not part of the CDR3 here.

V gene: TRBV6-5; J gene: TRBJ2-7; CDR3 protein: ASSYQHPRLTFTYEQY
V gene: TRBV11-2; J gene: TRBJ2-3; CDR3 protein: ASFGGGTDTQY
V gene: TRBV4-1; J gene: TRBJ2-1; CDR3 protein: ASSQDARSNEQF
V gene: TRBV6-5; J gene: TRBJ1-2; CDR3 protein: ASSNPLLGGYT
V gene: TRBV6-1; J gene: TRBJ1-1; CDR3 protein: ASSGSFGVNTEAF
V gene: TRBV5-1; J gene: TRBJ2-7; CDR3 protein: ASSSSLSSYEQY
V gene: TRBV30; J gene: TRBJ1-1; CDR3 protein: AWTTGSVEAF
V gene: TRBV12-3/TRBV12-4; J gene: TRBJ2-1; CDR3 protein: ASSYVRGGNEQF
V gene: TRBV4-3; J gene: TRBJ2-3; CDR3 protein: ASSQDIIGYTDTQY
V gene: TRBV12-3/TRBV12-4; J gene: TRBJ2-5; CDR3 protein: ASSLARGGLYQETQY
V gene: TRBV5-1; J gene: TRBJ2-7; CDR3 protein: ASMEGSTPLYEQY
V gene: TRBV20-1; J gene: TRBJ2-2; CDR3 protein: SAIGTSGSETGELF
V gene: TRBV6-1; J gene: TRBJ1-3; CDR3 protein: ASSRAGSGNTIY
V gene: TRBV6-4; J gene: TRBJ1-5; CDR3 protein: ASSDSRLYSNQPQH
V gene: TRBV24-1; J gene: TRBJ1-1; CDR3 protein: ATSDLHRGDRPPEWTEAF
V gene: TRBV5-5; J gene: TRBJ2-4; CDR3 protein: ASSLDPFLAKNIQY
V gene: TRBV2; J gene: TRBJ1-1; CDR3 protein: ATREGMNTEAF
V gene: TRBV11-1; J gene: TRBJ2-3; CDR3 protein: ASSFGAGVRRTDTQY
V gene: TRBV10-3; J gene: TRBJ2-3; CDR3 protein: AISQGTDTQY
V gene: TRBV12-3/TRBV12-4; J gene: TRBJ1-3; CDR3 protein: ASRMDTANTIY
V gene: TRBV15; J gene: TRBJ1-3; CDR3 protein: ATSRVVGLPEGNTIY
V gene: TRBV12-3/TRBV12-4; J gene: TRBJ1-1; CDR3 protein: ATTSPLGEAF
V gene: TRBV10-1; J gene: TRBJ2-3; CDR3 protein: ASSEGQRLDTQY
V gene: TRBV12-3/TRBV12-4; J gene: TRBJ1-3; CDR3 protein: ASSPTGNSGNTIY
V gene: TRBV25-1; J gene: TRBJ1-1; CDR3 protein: ASTDGVFGAEAF
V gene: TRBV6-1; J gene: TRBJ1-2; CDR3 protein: ASSRDGSYGYT
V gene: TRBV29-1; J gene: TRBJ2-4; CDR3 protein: SVDSGGGYIQY
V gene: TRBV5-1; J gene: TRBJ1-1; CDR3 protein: ASSLEAGTRKAF
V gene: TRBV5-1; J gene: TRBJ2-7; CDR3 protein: ASSPFLAGGSYEQY
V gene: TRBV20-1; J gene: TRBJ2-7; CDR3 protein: SAIAGVKYEQY
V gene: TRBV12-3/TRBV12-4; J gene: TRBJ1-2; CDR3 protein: ASSTTGVWGYT
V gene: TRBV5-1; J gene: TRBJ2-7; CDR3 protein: ASSLVVAGNYEQY
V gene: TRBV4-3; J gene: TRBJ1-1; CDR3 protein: ASSQDRVVTEAF
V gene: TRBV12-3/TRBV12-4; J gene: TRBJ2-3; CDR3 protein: ASKRASTDTQY
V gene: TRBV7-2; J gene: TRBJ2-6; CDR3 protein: ASMGANVLT
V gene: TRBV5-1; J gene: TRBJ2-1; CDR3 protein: ASSLTSGGHNEQF